This entry concerns a single TCR beta chain. The data were obtained in a study of blood T cell repertoires in COVID-19. V lost 6 bases and J lost 9; bases outside the gene matches: 15. Per the germline V gene, CDR1 is MNHEY and CDR2 is SMNVEV (reference sequence). The CDR3 sequence is 16 residues long. Clones were read by immunoSEQ multiplex PCR, and TCRdb kept only the in-frame ones, dropping some. Among about 52,000 clones, 81% were seen once, and the ten largest hold around a quarter. The genes are TRBV27 and TRBJ2-1; 9 bases agree with TRBD2. The sequence was collected from a woman older than 75 with COVID-19, enrolled during active disease. Sequenced input: peripheral blood. In DNA form, the CDR3 reads TGTGCCAGCAGGAACCTCGGGACTAGCCGGGGGGGTGAGCAGTTCTTC. Translating it yields CASRNLGTSRGGEQFF.